Sequencing of this T cell receptor beta chain was carried out in a study of immune evolution from preneoplasia to lung adenocarcinoma. Study context: HLA loss of heterozygosity: roughly 6.4% AIS, around 16% MIA, roughly 35% ADC, none AAH.

Sequenced by immunoSEQ multiplex PCR; TCRdb stores in-frame clones only, minus some. The sample includes about 40,000 clones, roughly 71% of them seen just once. The V end was cut by 4 bases, the J end by 6 bases, with 19 bases between. The germline V gene encodes CDR1 MNHNS and CDR2 SASEGT. The CDR3 contains 16 residues. As to this clone: No antigen is known for it.

Findings of the study overall: Normal lung had the highest top T cell clone frequencies. T cell clonality was higher in KRAS-mutant than EGFR-mutant or wild-type nodules. Later-stage lesions seemingly showed higher T cell density and diversity than normal lung.

The clonotype comes from a person in their sixties or seventies with lung adenocarcinoma. V gene TRBV6-1 combines with J gene TRBJ1-5; maybe TRBD1 (5 bases). Sequenced sample: FFPE invasive lung adenocarcinoma tissue. The CDR3 bases are TGTGCCAGCAGTGGGTTTGAGATATCAAGGGGTCAGCCCCAGCATTTT. Protein sequence: CASSGFEISRGQPQHF.